This T cell receptor beta chain was recovered during a study of blood T cells in healthy people across ages. Sample-barcoded 5' priming and a J-beta primer mix drove a second PCR of 7 to 11 cycles. MiXCR, applied by TCRdb to the 5' RACE reads, yields one record per CDR3 protein. The sample yields just over 800,000 distinct CDR3 sequences, less than 80% seen once. With respect to this clonotype: The antigen is unknown.

Trimming removed 8 bases from V and 0 bases from J; junction bases left unmatched: 5. The CDR3 length is 13 residues. Germline CDR1 GTSNPN, CDR2 SVGIG (reference sequence). Points from the study as a whole: Diversity figures based on one million T cells were deemed too low.

The TCR originated in a man under 40 in good health. The sequenced sample consisted of blood. The chain recombines TRBV30 with TRBJ1-1, with 8 bases lining up with TRBD1. CDR3 protein: CAVDRGMNTEAFF. The DNA of the CDR3 is TGTGCCGTAGACAGGGGAATGAACACTGAAGCTTTCTTT.